The clone carrying this TCR beta chain was counted between two and nine times. Its antigen is not identified. The data derive from a study of response to subunit inactivated influenza vaccine. CDR3 length: 16 amino acids. Trimming took 2 bases from V and 2 from J, leaving 12 bases between them. In germline, CDR1 is SGHTA, CDR2 FQGNSA. TCRdb reanalysed the RT-PCR reads using MiXCR and keeps one entry per CDR3 protein. The sample shows fewer than 350,000 distinct CDR3 sequences, roughly 22% of them seen only once. General study results and limits: It was the authors' suggestion that each seasonal influenza vaccination recruits few new T cells.

Specimen: PBMCs from blood, collected less than 22 months after vaccination. This clonotype was sampled from a man aged 50 to 75 who received an inactivated influenza vaccine. The V and J genes are TRBV7-2 and TRBJ2-2, with no clear D. The CDR3 DNA follows: TGTGCCAGCAGCTTATCGGTGACATTTAACACCGGGGAGCTGTTTTTT. Its protein product is CASSLSVTFNTGELFF.